Below are 23 T cell receptor beta chains sequenced from a single sample in a study of T cell repertoires in cytomegalovirus infection. TCRdb ran MiXCR on the reads and lists one entry per CDR3 protein. Of 97,000 or so distinct CDR3 sequences listed, approximately 15% were seen once; the top ten hold 8%. The sequenced sample consisted of PBMCs. These receptors came from a human donor in good health (CMV status not recorded). Some clones in this sample may be carry-over from other donors' samples.

This clonotype appeared many times. This sequence joins TRBV7-2 and TRBJ2-1; TRBD1 aligns across 7 bases. J was trimmed by 7 bases and V by 1 base; bases with no gene match: 4. The CDR3 is made up of 14 amino acids. The germline V gene encodes CDR1 SGHTA and CDR2 FQGNSA. This chain's CDR3 is CASSLEGAGNEQFF. The CDR3 bases are TGTGCCAGCAGCTTAGAGGGGGCAGGGAATGAGCAGTTCTTC.

This clonotype was observed at least ten times. The chain uses TRBV5-4 and TRBJ2-7; D is ambiguous. The V gene lost 0 bases and the J gene lost 2 bases, with 6 bases spanning the gap. Germline CDR1 and CDR2: SGHNT and YYREEE (reference sequence). This CDR3 region has 13 residues. The CDR3 loop reads CASSLEAAYEQYF. The CDR3 bases are TGTGCCAGCAGCTTGGAGGCAGCCTACGAGCAGTACTTC.

The chain joins TRBV5-6 to TRBJ2-1; D remains ambiguous. Trimming left V 0 bases short and J 5 bases short, with 9 bases between. This CDR3 comprises 14 residues. Per germline, CDR1 SGHDT and CDR2 YYEEEE. CDR3 in amino acids: CASSLGGPNNEQFF. The CDR3 region has the DNA TGTGCCAGCAGCTTGGGAGGCCCGAACAATGAGCAGTTCTTC.

The rearrangement joins TRBV2 to TRBJ1-4, with D uncertain. V was clipped by 1 base and J by 15 bases, with 15 bases between them. Germline lookup yields CDR1 SNHLY and CDR2 FYNNEI. CDR3 size: 13 residues. The DNA for the CDR3 is TGTGCCAGCAGTGAAGGGTTCGGCCGGGCGATGTTTTTT. The encoded protein is CASSEGFGRAMFF.

This chain connects TRBV30 to TRBJ1-2, with no clear D. The CDR3 extends over 14 amino acids. Germline loops: CDR1 GTSNPN, CDR2 SVGIG (reference sequence). The V end was cut by 4 bases, the J end by 4 bases, with 16 bases between. The CDR3 region is CAWKAAGNFYGYTF. CDR3 sequence (DNA): TGTGCCTGGAAGGCTGCGGGCAACTTCTATGGCTACACCTTC.

The V and J genes are TRBV12-3 or TRBV12-4 and TRBJ1-5; TRBD1 matches at 8 bases. This CDR3 comprises 18 residues. V lost 8 bases, J lost 7 bases, and 22 bases stayed unmatched. Here the CDR3 reads CASRRGQGGRVRGQPQHF. DNA for the CDR3: TGTGCCAGCCGCCGCGGACAGGGAGGTAGAGTGCGGGGGCAGCCCCAGCATTTT.

J is TRBJ1-5 and V is TRBV18, with unresolved D. V lost 2 bases and J lost 2, with 10 bases in between. This CDR3 has 15 amino acids. CDR1 and CDR2 (germline): KGHSH, LQKENI. CDR3 in DNA: TGTGCCAGCTCACCATCGGCTGGGGGCAATCAGCCCCAGCATTTT. It is translated as CASSPSAGGNQPQHF. Full variable domain (outside the CDR3, taken from reference TRBV18 and TRBJ1-5): NAGVMQNPRHLVRRRGQEARLRCSPMKGHSHVYWYRQLPEEGLKFMVYLQKENIIDESGMPKERFSAEFPKEGPSILRIQQVVRGDSAAYFCASSPSAGGNQPQHFGDGTRLSIL.

The V gene is TRBV14, the J gene TRBJ1-4, with TRBD1 as a possible D gene (6 bases). The germline V gene has CDR1 SGHDN and CDR2 FVKESK. V shed 0 bases and J shed 5 bases, with 13 bases lying between them. The CDR3 extends over 16 amino acids. The CDR3 nucleotides read TGTGCCAGCAGCCAAGAGCGGACAGTCACAAATGAAAAACTGTTTTTT. It yields the protein CASSQERTVTNEKLFF.

This clonotype has a single count. The germline gene is not matched at one end of the junction; a read error may be the cause. This chain uses TRBV2 with TRBJ1-1; no firm D call. Germline values: CDR1 SNHLY, CDR2 FYNNEI. This CDR3 region has 12 residues. For the CDR3, the DNA is TGTGCCAGCAAAGCAGAGAACACTGAAGCTTTATTT. Protein: CASKAENTEALF.

The V and J genes are TRBV19 and TRBJ1-4; D remains ambiguous. The CDR3 spans 12 residues. Germline CDR1 reads LNHDA; CDR2 reads SQIVND (reference sequence). V lost 5 bases and J 8 bases, leaving 9 bases between the germline ends. The CDR3 sequence: CASSPRREKLFF. For the CDR3, the DNA is TGTGCCAGTAGTCCCCGGAGAGAAAAACTGTTTTTT.

The rearrangement uses TRBV4-1 and TRBJ1-3; no definite D call. Trimming stripped 0 bases from V and 0 bases from J, with 12 bases between. From germline, CDR1 is MGHRA and CDR2 YSYEKL. This CDR3 is built from 17 residues. CDR3 region: CASSQDYTTNSGNTIYF. As DNA, the CDR3 is TGCGCCAGCAGCCAAGATTACACCACCAACTCTGGAAACACCATATATTTT.

J is TRBJ2-3 and V is TRBV19; 9 nucleotides match TRBD2. This CDR3 is 13 amino acids long. Germline trimming cut 9 bases from V and 2 bases from J; bases unmatched to any gene: 3. In germline, CDR1 is LNHDA, CDR2 SQIVND (reference sequence). CDR3 region: CASQRGVTDTQYF. CDR3 DNA: TGTGCCAGCCAGCGGGGGGTCACAGATACGCAGTATTTT.

V and J are TRBV6-1 and TRBJ2-7; TRBD1 matches at 7 bases. CDR1 and CDR2 (germline): MNHNS, SASEGT. The CDR3 runs to 12 residues. The V segment lost 5 bases and the J segment 3 bases; nucleotides outside the gene matches: 1. Written as DNA, the CDR3 is TGTGCCAGCAGTAACAGGGGCTACGAGCAGTACTTC. As protein: CASSNRGYEQYF.

The sample holds many counts of this clonotype. The V call is TRBV7-6, the J call TRBJ2-7; D gene uncertain. The V end was cut by 0 bases, the J end by 3 bases, with 6 bases between. The CDR3 has 13 amino acids. The V gene's germline CDR1 is SGHVS and CDR2 FNYEAQ. Here the CDR3 reads CASSLARDYEQYF. Written as DNA, the CDR3 is TGTGCCAGCAGCTTAGCGCGTGACTACGAGCAGTACTTC.

The V gene is TRBV7-2, the J gene TRBJ2-1, with 13 bases lining up with TRBD2. The ends lost 3 bases at V and 8 bases at J; junction bases unmatched: 4. In germline, CDR1 is SGHTA, CDR2 FQGNSA. The CDR3 runs 15 residues. DNA for the CDR3: TGTGCCAGCAGCTTCAGGACTAGCGGGGGTTATGAGCAGTTCTTC. It is translated as CASSFRTSGGYEQFF. Combining the CDR3 with reference TRBV7-2 and TRBJ2-1 gives the whole variable domain GAGVSQSPSNKVTEKGKDVELRCDPISGHTALYWYRQSLGQGLEFLIYFQGNSAPDKSGLPSDRFSAERTGGSVSTLTIQRTQQEDSAVYLCASSFRTSGGYEQFFGPGTRLTVL.

V gene TRBV12-3 or TRBV12-4 combines with J gene TRBJ1-2, with TRBD1 matching 10 bases. V lost 7 bases to trimming and J lost 2 bases; unmatched junction nucleotides: 4. The CDR3 runs 14 residues. The CDR3 reads CASTPGQGNYGYTF. The CDR3 coding sequence is TGTGCCAGCACCCCGGGACAGGGGAACTATGGCTACACCTTC.

The chain recombines TRBV2 with TRBJ1-2, with D maybe TRBD1 (5 bases). Germline V gives CDR1 SNHLY, CDR2 FYNNEI. The CDR3 is 15 residues long. The V end was cut by 2 bases, the J end by 4 bases, with 14 bases between. The CDR3: CASSETGALGYGYTF. In DNA, the CDR3 is TGTGCCAGCAGTGAAACAGGAGCCCTTGGCTATGGCTACACCTTC.

The sample holds many counts of this clonotype. V and J are TRBV24-1 and TRBJ2-5; D may be TRBD1 (5 bases). From germline, CDR1 is KGHDR and CDR2 SFDVKD. CDR3 length: 12 amino acids. Deletions cut 7 bases from V and 4 bases from J, with 9 bases between. For the CDR3, the DNA is TGTGCCACCAGCCAGGGTCCAGAGACCCAGTACTTC. This codes for CATSQGPETQYF.

The V call is TRBV12-3 or TRBV12-4, the J call TRBJ1-5, with 11 bases that match TRBD1. J gave up 2 bases and V 3 bases, and 12 bases lay outside the gene matches. The CDR3 totals 19 residues. The CDR3 protein is CASSFLLGQGGTGNQPQHF. The CDR3 coding sequence is TGTGCCAGCAGTTTCCTCCTGGGACAGGGGGGGACCGGCAATCAGCCCCAGCATTTT.

The V and J genes are TRBV20-1 and TRBJ2-2; perhaps TRBD2 as D (6 bases). Between the trimmed V and J ends, which lost 5 bases and 1 base, there was a span of 8 bases. The germline CDR1 and CDR2 sequences are DFQATT and SNEGSKA (reference sequence). This CDR3 has 13 residues. The CDR3 spells CSAGRGNTGELFF. Written as DNA, the CDR3 is TGCAGTGCTGGGCGGGGGAACACCGGGGAGCTGTTTTTT.

The rearrangement links TRBV11-2 to TRBJ1-5, with D perhaps matching TRBD1 (5 bases). CDR3 length equals 15 residues. Trimming took off 1 base at V and 9 bases at J, with 16 bases between the two ends. Germline lookup yields CDR1 SGHAT and CDR2 FQNNGV. CDR3 DNA sequence: TGTGCCAGCAGCTTAGTCGGGGCCGGGGAGGGGCCCCAGCATTTT. Protein sequence: CASSLVGAGEGPQHF.

This clonotype showed up many times. The V and J genes are TRBV6-2 or TRBV6-3 and TRBJ1-1; tentatively, D is TRBD1 (6 bases). Germline values: CDR1 MNHEY, CDR2 SVGEGT. Trimming cost V 6 bases and J 12 bases, with 17 bases left between them. The CDR3 totals 12 residues. CDR3 DNA sequence: TGTGCCAGCAGCGACGTCAGGGGTGTCACTTTCTTT. Protein: CASSDVRGVTFF.

As for this clonotype: One end of the junction is discordant with germline, which a read error may explain. The chain couples TRBV6-8 to TRBJ1-2, with TRBD1 matching over 7 bases. CDR3 size: 14 residues. The V gene's germline CDR1 is MNHGY and CDR2 SAAAGT. The CDR3 DNA follows: TGTGCCGGCAGTTACAGGGGAGGGGTCTATGGCTACACCTTC. This sequence encodes CAGSYRGGVYGYTF.